These 2 T cell receptor beta chains came from one sample sequenced in a study of cytomegalovirus exposure and HLA in healthy donors (TCRdb year 2017). Receptor amplification or capture employed the immunoSEQ multiplex PCR assay. For the multiplex PCR, a mixture combining 60 forward primers for TCR Vbeta segments and 13 reverse primers for TCR Jbeta segments was used. Drawn from immuneACCESS, this table holds only the in-frame rearrangements with V and J called that TCRdb kept. Clones are partly lost; checked studies trace under half to an unresolved V gene and leave the rest unexplained. This sample gives approximately 64,000 clones in total; about three quarters of them show up just once. About 4.8% of the sample is taken by the ten largest. The sample comprised PBMCs. These receptor sequences come from a male donor in good health and CMV-seropositive.

This chain connects TRBV11-2 to TRBJ1-2, with 7 bases lining up with TRBD1. The CDR3 runs to 15 residues. The J segment lost 4 bases and the V segment lost 3 bases, leaving 8 bases of the junction unmatched. In germline, CDR1 is SGHAT, CDR2 FQNNGV. The CDR3 is CASSLTGTEVYGYTF. The CDR3 nucleotides read TGTGCCAGCAGCTTGACAGGGACGGAGGTCTATGGCTACACCTTC.

The rearrangement links TRBV5-6 to TRBJ2-3; 10 bases match TRBD2. The CDR3 contains 17 residues. Germline CDR1 is SGHDT and CDR2 is YYEEEE. Trimming at V came to 6 bases and at J to 3 bases, leaving 13 bases not matched to a gene. The CDR3 region is CASTDLIAGGGTDTQYF. As DNA, the CDR3 is TGTGCCAGCACCGATTTAATAGCGGGGGGCGGTACAGATACGCAGTATTTT. Complete variable domain (other parts from reference TRBV5-6 and TRBJ2-3): DAGVTQSPTHLIKTRGQQVTLRCSPKSGHDTVSWYQQALGQGPQFIFQYYEEEERQRGNFPDRFSGHQFPNYSSELNVNALLLGDSALYLCASTDLIAGGGTDTQYFGPGTRLTVL.